A selection of T cell receptor beta chains follows, all from one sample in a study of spatial heterogeneity in lung cancer. One entry per CDR3 protein results from TCRdb running MiXCR on the 5' RACE reads. The table lists about 12,000 distinct CDR3 sequences, under 6.5% of them singletons. The sequenced sample was lung tumor tissue, obtained at surgery. These receptors all come from a male donor with early-stage non-small cell lung cancer. Both conserved end residues are part of each CDR3. Fields, in order: D gene, V gene, clone size, J gene, CDR3 DNA, CDR3 protein. The D gene is left open where the match is weak. Clone size, where shown, is once, few, many, or a class for clones that have expanded.

>NA|TRBV24-1|many|TRBJ2-7
TGTGCCACCGAATCACAGGGACTGGGGTCCTACGAGCAGTACTTC
CATESQGLGSYEQYF
>TRBD2|TRBV20-1|many|TRBJ2-1
TGCAGTGCTAGAGGACTAGCTAGAAACAATGAGCAGTTCTTC
CSARGLARNNEQFF
>TRBD2|TRBV20-1|many|TRBJ2-3
TGCAGTGCACAGACTAGCGGGAGGTTTAGTACAGATACGCAGTATTTT
CSAQTSGRFSTDTQYF
>NA|TRBV6-5|NA|TRBJ1-2
TGTGCCAGCAGTTATGGGGGTGTGACTAACTATGGCTACACCTTC
CASSYGGVTNYGYTF
>TRBD1|TRBV29-1|many|TRBJ2-1
TGCAGCGCCGGGACAGGGGGTGAGAATGAGCAGTTCTTC
CSAGTGGENEQFF
>TRBD1|TRBV29-1|many|TRBJ1-1
TGCAGCGTGGCGACAGGGTTTATCAACACTGAAGCTTTCTTT
CSVATGFINTEAFF
>NA|TRBV4-2|NA|TRBJ1-1
TGTGCCAGCAGCCAACCCTCCGTCTCCCAGTGGACTGAAGCTTTCTTT
CASSQPSVSQWTEAFF
>TRBD1|TRBV5-1|many|TRBJ1-2
TGCGCCAGCAGCTTGGAGGGACAGGGATTCTATGGCTACACCTTC
CASSLEGQGFYGYTF
>NA|TRBV6-5|many|TRBJ1-6
TGTGCCAGCAGTTACCTTCGAAGCTCCTATAATTCACCCCTCCACTTT
CASSYLRSSYNSPLHF
>NA|TRBV6-5|many|TRBJ1-2
TGTGCCAGCCAGACAGGAAATTATGGCTACACCTTC
CASQTGNYGYTF
>TRBD1|TRBV4-3|NA|TRBJ2-3
TGCGCCAGCAGCCAAGACTCGGGACAGACGAATACGCAGTATTTT
CASSQDSGQTNTQYF
>TRBD2|TRBV20-1|many|TRBJ2-3
TGCAGTGCTAGAGCAGGGACGGTAGCGGGGGGGCCCAGCACAGATACGCAGTATTTT
CSARAGTVAGGPSTDTQYF
>TRBD1|TRBV18|medium-sized|TRBJ2-1
TGTGCCAGCTCAACTGGACAGGGGTGGCAGTTCTTC
CASSTGQGWQFF
>NA|TRBV20-1|many|TRBJ1-6
TGCAGTGCTAGAGTCCAACCCGGGATATATAATTCACCCCTCCACTTT
CSARVQPGIYNSPLHF
>TRBD2|TRBV9|many|TRBJ2-1
TGTGCCAGCAGCGTAGCGTCTAGCGGGGGGCTGGATGAGCAGTTCTTC
CASSVASSGGLDEQFF
>NA|TRBV12-3/TRBV12-4|many|TRBJ1-2
TGTGCCAGCAGTTACTTCAGGACTAACTATGGCTACACCTTC
CASSYFRTNYGYTF
>TRBD1|TRBV29-1|many|TRBJ1-2
TGCAGCGCCACCGGGACAGGGGGCGGTCGACGTGGCTACACCTTC
CSATGTGGGRRGYTF
>NA|TRBV15|many|TRBJ2-5
TGTGCCACCAGCAGAGGGGGGCAAGAGACCCAGTACTTC
CATSRGGQETQYF
>NA|TRBV10-3|many|TRBJ2-5
TGTGCCATCGCAGACAGGCAAGAGACCCAGTACTTC
CAIADRQETQYF
>TRBD2|TRBV7-6|few|TRBJ2-2
TGTGCCAGCAGCCTAAGGACTAGCGGGAGGTTAAACACCGGGGAGCTGTTTTTT
CASSLRTSGRLNTGELFF
>NA|TRBV7-2|NA|TRBJ1-3
TGTGCCAGCAGCCTCCAGGACCCGTTATCTGGAAACACCATATATTTT
CASSLQDPLSGNTIYF
>NA|TRBV9|many|TRBJ1-6
TGTGCCAGCAGCGTAGTTGGGATAGGGGGTTCACCCCTCCACTTT
CASSVVGIGGSPLHF
>NA|TRBV5-6|many|TRBJ2-7
TGTGCCAGCAGCTTGACAGTAGCCTACGAGCAGTACTTC
CASSLTVAYEQYF
>NA|TRBV4-1|many|TRBJ2-2
TGCGCCAGCAGCCAAGCCCCCACCCGCGGAGAGGGCACCGGGGAGCTGTTTTTT
CASSQAPTRGEGTGELFF
>NA|TRBV28|NA|TRBJ2-3
TGTGCCAGCAGTTCGAGTGAGGAGGATACGCAGTATTTT
CASSSSEEDTQYF
>NA|TRBV4-3|many|TRBJ1-6
TGCGCCAGCAGCCAGGAAAACAGGCCTAATTCACCCCTCCACTTT
CASSQENRPNSPLHF